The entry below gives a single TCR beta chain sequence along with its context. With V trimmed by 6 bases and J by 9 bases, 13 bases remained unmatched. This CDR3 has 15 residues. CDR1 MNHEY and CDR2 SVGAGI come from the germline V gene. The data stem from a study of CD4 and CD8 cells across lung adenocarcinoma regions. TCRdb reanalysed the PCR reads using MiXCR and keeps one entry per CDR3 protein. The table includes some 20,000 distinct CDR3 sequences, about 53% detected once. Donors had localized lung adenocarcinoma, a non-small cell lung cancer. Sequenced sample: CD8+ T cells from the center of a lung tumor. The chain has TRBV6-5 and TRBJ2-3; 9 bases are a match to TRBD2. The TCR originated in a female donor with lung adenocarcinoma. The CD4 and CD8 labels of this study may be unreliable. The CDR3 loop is CASRLGSGSKNTQYF. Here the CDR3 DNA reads TGTGCCAGCAGATTAGGTAGCGGGAGCAAAAACACGCAGTATTTT.